The sequence of this TCR beta chain was determined in a study of cytomegalovirus exposure and HLA in healthy donors. The PCR made use of 60 Vbeta and 13 Jbeta primers. Profiling relied on immunoSEQ multiplex PCR, and the TCRdb table lists in-frame clones only, not all of them. The profile shows 100,000 to 150,000 clones, over 60% of them singletons. CDR1 is MNHNS and CDR2 is SASEGT in the germline V gene. This CDR3 has 16 amino acids. Trimming removed 3 bases from V and 1 base from J, with 15 bases in between. Sequenced sample: PBMCs. The chain joins TRBV6-1 to TRBJ1-1; D perhaps matches TRBD1 (5 bases). The clonotype was recovered from a middle-aged woman in good health and CMV-seropositive. CDR3 region: CASSDSGHLTNTEAFF. The CDR3 nucleotides are TGTGCCAGCAGTGATTCCGGACACTTAACGAACACTGAAGCTTTCTTT.